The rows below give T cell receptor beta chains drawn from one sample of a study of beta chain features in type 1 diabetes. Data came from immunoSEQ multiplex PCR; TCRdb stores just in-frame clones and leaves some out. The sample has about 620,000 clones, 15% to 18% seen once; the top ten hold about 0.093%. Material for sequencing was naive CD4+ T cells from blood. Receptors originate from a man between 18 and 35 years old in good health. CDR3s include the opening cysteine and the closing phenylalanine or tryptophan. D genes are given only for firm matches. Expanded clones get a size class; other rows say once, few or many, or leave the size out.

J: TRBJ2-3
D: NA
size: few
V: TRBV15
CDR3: CATSRDLSDTQYF
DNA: TGTGCCACCAGCAGAGATCTCTCAGATACGCAGTATTTT

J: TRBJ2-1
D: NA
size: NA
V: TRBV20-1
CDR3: CSARKGDEQFF
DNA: TGCAGTGCTAGGAAGGGCGATGAGCAGTTCTTC

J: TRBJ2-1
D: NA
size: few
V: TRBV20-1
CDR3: CSARDRYEQFF
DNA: TGCAGTGCTAGAGATAGGTATGAGCAGTTCTTC

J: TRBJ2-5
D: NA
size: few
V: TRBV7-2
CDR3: CASRLQRTETQYF
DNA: TGTGCCAGCAGGTTACAGAGGACAGAGACCCAGTACTTC

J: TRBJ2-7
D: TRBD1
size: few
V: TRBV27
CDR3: CASSGQVAYEQYF
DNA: TGTGCCAGCAGTGGACAGGTTGCCTACGAGCAGTACTTC

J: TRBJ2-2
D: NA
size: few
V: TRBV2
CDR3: CASGRQSNTGELFF
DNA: TGTGCCAGCGGGAGACAATCGAACACCGGGGAGCTGTTTTTT

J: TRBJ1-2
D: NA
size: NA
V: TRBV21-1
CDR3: CASSKGDSGNYGYTF
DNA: TGTGCCAGCAGCAAAGGTGACAGCGGAAACTATGGCTACACCTTC

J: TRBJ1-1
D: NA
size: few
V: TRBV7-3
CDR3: CASSLRGDTEAFF
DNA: TGTGCCAGCAGCTTAAGGGGGGACACTGAAGCTTTCTTT

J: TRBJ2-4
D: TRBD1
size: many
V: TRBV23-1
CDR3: CASTGQSYIQYF
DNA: TGCGCCAGCACGGGACAGAGTTACATTCAGTACTTC

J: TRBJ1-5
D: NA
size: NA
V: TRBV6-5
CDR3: CASQGRLESPQHF
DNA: TGTGCCAGCCAGGGGAGGCTAGAGTCTCCCCAGCATTTT

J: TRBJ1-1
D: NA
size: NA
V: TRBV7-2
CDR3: CASSLYDKGLRAFF
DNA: TGTGCCAGCAGCTTATATGATAAGGGATTAAGAGCTTTCTTT

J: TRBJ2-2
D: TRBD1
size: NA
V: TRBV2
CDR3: CASRWDSNTGELFF
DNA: TGTGCCAGCAGATGGGACAGCAACACCGGGGAGCTGTTTTTT

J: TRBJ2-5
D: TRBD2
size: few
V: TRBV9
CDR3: CASSLAGGETQYF
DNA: TGTGCCAGCAGCCTAGCGGGAGGAGAGACCCAGTACTTC

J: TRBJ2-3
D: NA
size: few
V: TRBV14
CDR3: CASSQDGQGRGGADTQYF
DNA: TGTGCCAGCAGCCAAGATGGGCAGGGAAGAGGCGGCGCAGATACGCAGTATTTT

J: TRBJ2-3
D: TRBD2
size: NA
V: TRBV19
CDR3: CASSSPPSGSTDTQYF
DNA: TGTGCCAGTTCATCTCCTCCTAGCGGTAGCACAGATACGCAGTATTTT

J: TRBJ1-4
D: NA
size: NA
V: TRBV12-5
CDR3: CASGLLPVNEKLFF
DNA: TGTGCTAGTGGTTTGTTGCCAGTTAATGAAAAACTGTTTTTT

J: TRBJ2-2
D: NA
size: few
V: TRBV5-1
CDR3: CASSRQAEDTGELFF
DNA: TGCGCCAGCAGCCGCCAGGCTGAGGACACCGGGGAGCTGTTTTTT

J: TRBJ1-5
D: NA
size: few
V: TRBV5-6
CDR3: CASSNKHRVNQPQHF
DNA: TGTGCCAGCAGCAATAAACACAGGGTTAATCAGCCCCAGCATTTT

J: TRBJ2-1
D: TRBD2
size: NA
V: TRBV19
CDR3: CASSIPKTSNYNEQFF
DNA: TGTGCCAGTAGTATACCTAAGACTAGCAATTACAATGAGCAGTTCTTC

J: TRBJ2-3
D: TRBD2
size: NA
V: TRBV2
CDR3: CASWPGGSADTQYF
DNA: TGTGCCAGCTGGCCGGGGGGTAGCGCGGATACGCAGTATTTT

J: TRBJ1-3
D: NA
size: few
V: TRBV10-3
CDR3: CAISAQEGGAGNTIYF
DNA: TGTGCCATCAGTGCCCAAGAGGGGGGGGCCGGAAACACCATATATTTT

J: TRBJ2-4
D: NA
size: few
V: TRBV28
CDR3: CASSYPDSPGKNIQYF
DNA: TGTGCCAGCAGTTACCCAGACTCACCCGGCAAAAACATTCAGTACTTC

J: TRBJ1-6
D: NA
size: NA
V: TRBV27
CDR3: CASRTFGSPLHF
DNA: TGTGCCAGCAGAACATTCGGTTCACCCCTCCACTTT

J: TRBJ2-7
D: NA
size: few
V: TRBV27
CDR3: CASSLGGRGYEQYF
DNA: TGTGCCAGCAGTTTAGGGGGCAGGGGATACGAGCAGTACTTC

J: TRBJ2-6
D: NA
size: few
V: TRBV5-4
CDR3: CASRQRGSGANVLTF
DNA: TGTGCCAGCAGACAGAGGGGATCTGGGGCCAACGTCCTGACTTTC

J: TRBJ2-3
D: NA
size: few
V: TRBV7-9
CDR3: CASSWWGRSTDTQYF
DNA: TGTGCCAGCAGCTGGTGGGGGCGAAGCACAGATACGCAGTATTTT

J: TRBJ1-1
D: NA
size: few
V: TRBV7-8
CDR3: CASSLGGQWTTEAFF
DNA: TGTGCCAGCAGCTTAGGGGGGCAGTGGACCACTGAAGCTTTCTTT

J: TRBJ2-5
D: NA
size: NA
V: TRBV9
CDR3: CASSVGGQAVETQYF
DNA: TGTGCCAGCAGCGTAGGAGGGCAGGCGGTAGAGACCCAGTACTTC

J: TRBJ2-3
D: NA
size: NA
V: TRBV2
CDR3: CASSVQGWTDTQYF
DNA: TGTGCCAGCAGTGTCCAGGGGTGGACAGATACGCAGTATTTT

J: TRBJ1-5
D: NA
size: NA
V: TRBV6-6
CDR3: CASTRRTDLNQPQHF
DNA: TGTGCCAGCACCCGAAGGACGGATCTCAATCAGCCCCAGCATTTT

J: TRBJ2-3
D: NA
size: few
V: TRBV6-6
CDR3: CASRGTRPLTDTQYF
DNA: TGTGCCAGCAGGGGGACACGACCCCTCACAGATACGCAGTATTTT

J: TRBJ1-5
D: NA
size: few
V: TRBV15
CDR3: CATTPQWGYRNQPQHF
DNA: TGTGCCACCACGCCTCAGTGGGGATATAGAAATCAGCCCCAGCATTTT

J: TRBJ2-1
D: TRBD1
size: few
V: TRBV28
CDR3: CASSFKGARNEQFF
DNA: TGTGCCAGCAGTTTTAAGGGGGCGAGGAATGAGCAGTTCTTC

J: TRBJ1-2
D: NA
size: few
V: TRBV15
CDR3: CATSRDRRGNYGYTF
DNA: TGTGCCACCAGCAGAGATCGGAGAGGAAACTATGGCTACACCTTC

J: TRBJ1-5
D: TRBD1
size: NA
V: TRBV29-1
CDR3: CSGGGTGRNQPQHF
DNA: TGCAGCGGGGGGGGGACAGGGAGGAATCAGCCCCAGCATTTT

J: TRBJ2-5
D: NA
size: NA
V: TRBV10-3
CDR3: CAIKSGQETQYF
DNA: TGTGCCATCAAGTCAGGCCAAGAGACCCAGTACTTC

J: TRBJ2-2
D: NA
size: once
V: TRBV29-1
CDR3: CSVAGRGQGATGELFF
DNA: TGCAGCGTTGCCGGGAGGGGACAGGGTGCAACCGGGGAGCTGTTTTTT

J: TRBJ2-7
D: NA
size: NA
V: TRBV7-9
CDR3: CASSLRGHRPYEQYF
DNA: TGTGCCAGCAGCTTACGGGGACACCGACCCTACGAGCAGTACTTC

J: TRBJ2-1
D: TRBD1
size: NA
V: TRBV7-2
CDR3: CASSSNRGGEQFF
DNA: TGTGCCAGCAGCTCTAACAGGGGTGGGGAGCAGTTCTTC